The present entry profiles one T cell receptor (beta chain) with its context. Its antigen is currently unknown. Treatment indicated: 19 received Ad26.COV2.S at low or high dose, single or two shots; several received placebo; per-sample allocation not given. After the first vaccine or placebo injection, samples were drawn on day 63. Expressing Wuhan-strain SARS-CoV-2 spike, an Ad26 vector served as the vaccine. The germline gives CDR1 KGHSH, CDR2 LQKENI. This CDR3 region has 15 residues. V gave up 3 bases and J gave up 3 bases; unmatched junction bases: 7. The entry originates in a study of Ad26.COV2.S vaccination and SARS-CoV-2 variants. Overall study context: Donor got 5x10^10 or 1x10^11 viral particles of Ad26.COV2.S.

Assay used: immunoSEQ multiplex PCR; TCRdb lists only in-frame clones, some missing. Among roughly 240,000 clones listed, around 87% were seen once. Study observations and caveats: Recipients of either vaccine or placebo displayed similar breadth of non-spike TCRs. Vaccinees displayed broader spike-specific TCR repertoires than placebo recipients.

The sequence was obtained from a person between 18 and 59 years old who received the Ad26.COV2.S COVID-19 vaccine or a placebo. The sample consisted of peripheral blood, taken in a trial of Ad26.COV2.S vaccine versus placebo. The chain is built from TRBV18 and TRBJ1-2; 7 bases fit TRBD1. In DNA, the CDR3 is TGTGCCAGCTCACCCCTGGGACAGACGGACTATGGCTACACCTTC. Translating it yields CASSPLGQTDYGYTF.